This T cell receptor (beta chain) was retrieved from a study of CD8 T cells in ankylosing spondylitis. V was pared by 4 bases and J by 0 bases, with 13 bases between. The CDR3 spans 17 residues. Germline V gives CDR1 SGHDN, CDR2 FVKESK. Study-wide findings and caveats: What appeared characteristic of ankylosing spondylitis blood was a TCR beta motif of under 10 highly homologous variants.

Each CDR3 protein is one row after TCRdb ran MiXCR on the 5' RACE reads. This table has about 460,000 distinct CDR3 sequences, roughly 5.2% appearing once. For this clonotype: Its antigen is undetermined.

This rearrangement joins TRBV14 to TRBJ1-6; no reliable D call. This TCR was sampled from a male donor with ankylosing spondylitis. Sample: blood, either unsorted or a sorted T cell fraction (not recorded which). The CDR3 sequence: CASSPGLPSSYNSPLHF. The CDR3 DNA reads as TGTGCCAGCAGCCCTGGGCTCCCTAGCTCCTATAATTCACCCCTCCACTTT.